The 28 T cell receptor beta chains below were found in one sample sequenced in a study of cytomegalovirus exposure and HLA in healthy donors. Libraries were prepared by immunoSEQ multiplex PCR; TCRdb keeps only in-frame clonotypes and omits some of them. The top ten clones hold 1% to 1.5% of a sample with under 300,000 clones, approximately 83% of them seen once. Sequenced input: PBMCs. All receptors derive from a woman aged 25 to 39 in good health and CMV-seropositive.

CDR3 amino acids: CASSVVSGPNTGELFF. The DNA of the CDR3 is TGTGCCAGCAGCGTAGTGAGCGGGCCGAACACCGGGGAGCTGTTTTTT. The J gene is TRBJ2-2, the V gene TRBV9, with a weak D call TRBD2 (6 bases). The V and J ends lost 0 bases and 0 bases respectively, with 9 bases between them. The CDR3 totals 16 residues. CDR1 is SGDLS, CDR2 YYNGEE, per germline.

The CDR3 spells CASSQSPTGYSYEQYF. For the CDR3, the DNA is TGTGCCAGTAGTCAATCCCCGACAGGGTACTCCTACGAGCAGTACTTC. The rearrangement uses TRBV19 and TRBJ2-7; TRBD1 agrees at 7 bases. Trimming removed 5 bases from V and 0 bases from J; junction bases left unmatched: 10. Looked up from germline, CDR1 is LNHDA and CDR2 is SQIVND (reference sequence). The CDR3 runs to 16 residues.

The V call is TRBV28, the J call TRBJ2-7; D gene unclear. This CDR3 has 14 amino acids. Germline V gene lookup returns CDR1 MDHEN and CDR2 SYDVKM. The V gene lost 5 bases and the J gene lost 0 bases, with 11 bases spanning the gap. This CDR3 reads CASSATNFSYEQYF. CDR3 DNA: TGTGCCAGCAGTGCGACAAACTTCTCCTACGAGCAGTACTTC.

The chain has TRBV5-1 and TRBJ2-3, with 8 bases lining up with TRBD2. Germline V gene data show CDR1 as SGHRS and CDR2 as YFSETQ. The J segment lost 6 bases and the V segment lost 3 bases, leaving 6 bases of the junction unmatched. This CDR3 is 14 amino acids long. CDR3 in DNA: TGCGCCAGCAGCTCAGGGACTAGGTCGGATACGCAGTATTTT. It is translated as CASSSGTRSDTQYF. Complete variable domain (other parts from reference TRBV5-1 and TRBJ2-3): KAGVTQTPRYLIKTRGQQVTLSCSPISGHRSVSWYQQTPGQGLQFLFEYFSETQRNKGNFPGRFSGRQFSNSRSEMNVSTLELGDSALYLCASSSGTRSDTQYFGPGTRLTVL.

The chain couples TRBV4-1 to TRBJ2-7, with D maybe TRBD2 (5 bases). CDR1 is MGHRA, CDR2 YSYEKL, per germline. CDR3 length: 16 amino acids. Between the trimmed V and J ends, which lost 4 bases and 1 base, there was a span of 17 bases. This CDR3 is CASSPAFLAGSYEQYF. The CDR3 region has the DNA TGCGCCAGCAGCCCCGCCTTCCTAGCCGGATCCTACGAGCAGTACTTC.

This chain joins TRBV7-6 and TRBJ2-1, with TRBD2 as a possible D gene (6 bases). The CDR3 length is 11 residues. With 6 bases removed from V and 8 bases from J, the gap between germline ends came to 8 bases. CDR1 and CDR2 (germline): SGHVS, FNYEAQ. The CDR3 DNA sequence: TGTGCCAGCAGTTGGGGGGATGAGCAGTTCTTC. As protein: CASSWGDEQFF.

This chain joins TRBV19 and TRBJ1-5; TRBD1 agrees at 10 bases. Germline V gives CDR1 LNHDA, CDR2 SQIVND (reference sequence). V was clipped by 7 bases and J by 2 bases; unmatched bases: 5. The CDR3 runs 15 residues. The CDR3 reads CASTDRGPGNQPQHF. The CDR3 DNA sequence: TGTGCCAGTACCGACAGGGGGCCCGGCAATCAGCCCCAGCATTTT.

This clone was observed a few times. The chain couples TRBV9 to TRBJ2-2, with D perhaps TRBD2 (6 bases). V shed 2 bases and J shed 6 bases, with 8 bases lying between them. CDR1 SGDLS and CDR2 YYNGEE come from the germline V gene. This CDR3 has 13 amino acids. CDR3 nucleotide sequence: TGTGCCAGCAGCGTGGCGGGGCCCGGGGAGCTGTTTTTT. Translating gives CASSVAGPGELFF. Looking up the rest from reference TRBV9 and TRBJ2-2 gives the full variable domain: DSGVTQTPKHLITATGQRVTLRCSPRSGDLSVYWYQQSLDQGLQFLIQYYNGEERAKGNILERFSAQQFPDLHSELNLSSLELGDSALYFCASSVAGPGELFFGEGSRLTVL.

The gene calls are TRBV6-5 and TRBJ2-5; D call uncertain. CDR1 MNHEY and CDR2 SVGAGI come from the germline V gene. The CDR3 runs to 14 residues. The V and J ends lost 0 bases and 3 bases respectively, with 8 bases between them. The CDR3 bases are TGTGCCAGCAGTTACTCGAACACAGAAGAGACCCAGTACTTC. The encoded protein is CASSYSNTEETQYF.

This chain links TRBV6-1 with TRBJ2-7; 9 bases align to TRBD1. The length of the CDR3 is 15 residues. After removal of 3 bases from V and 5 bases from J, the junction contained 8 bases not matched to a gene. Germline V gene lookup returns CDR1 MNHNS and CDR2 SASEGT. This CDR3 is CASSDNRDRVHEQYF. CDR3 sequence (DNA): TGTGCCAGCAGTGATAACCGGGACAGGGTCCACGAGCAGTACTTC.

The rearrangement uses TRBV21-1 and TRBJ2-5; the D call of TRBD1 is as the table states it, not checked on the DNA. TRBV21-1 is given as a pseudogene. CDR3 size: 16 residues. The CDR3 nucleotides are TGTGCCAGCAGCTCAGGGGGGCCCTGTGGTTCGGAGACCCAGTACTTC. Encoded protein: CASSSGGPCGSETQYF.

This chain joins TRBV2 and TRBJ2-5; D not resolved. Near its end, the DNA agrees better with TRBJ2-7, so the J call may be wrong. Germline V CDR1 and CDR2: SNHLY, FYNNEI. The CDR3 runs to 13 residues. The CDR3: CASSGLSSYEQYF. CDR3 DNA: TGTGCCAGCAGTGGCCTTTCCTCCTACGAGCAGTACTTC.

V usage is TRBV15 and J usage is TRBJ2-1, with 9 bases aligning to TRBD2. J gave up 7 bases and V 0 bases, and 4 bases lay outside the gene matches. CDR3 length equals 15 residues. Germline V gene lookup returns CDR1 LNHNV and CDR2 YYDKDF (reference sequence). The CDR3 protein is CATSRDRLAGNEQFF. The CDR3 nucleotides are TGTGCCACCAGCAGAGATCGGCTAGCGGGGAATGAGCAGTTCTTC.

V and J are TRBV14 and TRBJ2-6; D uncertain. Between the trimmed V and J ends, which lost 4 bases and 11 bases, there was a span of 9 bases. Germline CDR1 reads SGHDN; CDR2 reads FVKESK. The CDR3 has 12 residues. The CDR3 region is CASSPRSYVLTF. Written as DNA, the CDR3 is TGTGCCAGCAGCCCGCGTAGTTACGTCCTGACTTTC.

The rearrangement joins TRBV15 to TRBJ2-5, with 10 bases matching TRBD2. Per germline, CDR1 LNHNV and CDR2 YYDKDF (reference sequence). V lost 2 bases, J lost 2 bases, and 5 bases stayed unmatched. The CDR3 loop spans 16 amino acids. The CDR3 protein is CATSRKGLALQETQYF. CDR3 nucleotide sequence: TGTGCCACCAGCAGAAAGGGACTAGCGTTACAAGAGACCCAGTACTTC.

This chain's CDR3 is CASIKGQSPGLEVAGQFF. The CDR3 DNA reads TGTGCCAGTATCAAAGGGCAATCTCCGGGACTAGAGGTTGCGGGGCAGTTCTTC. The chain combines TRBV19 with TRBJ2-1, with 8 bases identical to TRBD2. Germline trimming cut 7 bases from V and 12 bases from J; bases unmatched to any gene: 26. The germline V gene encodes CDR1 LNHDA and CDR2 SQIVND (reference sequence). This CDR3 is built from 18 residues. Complete variable domain (other parts from reference TRBV19 and TRBJ2-1): DGGITQSPKYLFRKEGQNVTLSCEQNLNHDAMYWYRQDPGQGLRLIYYSQIVNDFQKGDIAEGYSVSREKKESFPLTVTSAQKNPTAFYLCASIKGQSPGLEVAGQFFGPGTRLTVL.

The chain has TRBV28 and TRBJ2-1; the D gene is possibly TRBD1 (8 bases). V lost 6 bases, J lost 3 bases, and 21 bases lay in between. Per germline, CDR1 MDHEN and CDR2 SYDVKM. The CDR3 loop spans 17 amino acids. The CDR3 coding sequence is TGTGCCAGCAGCAACCTCGCCACAGGGGGGGTCTACAATGAGCAGTTCTTC. Protein product: CASSNLATGGVYNEQFF.

The table lists this clone with a few counts. The chain is built from TRBV2 and TRBJ2-2, with TRBD1 matching over 9 bases. This CDR3 contains 15 residues. Per the germline V gene, CDR1 is SNHLY and CDR2 is FYNNEI. V lost 6 bases and J lost 6; bases outside the gene matches: 8. In nucleotides, the CDR3 is TGTGCCAGCAGAACTCAACAGGGGGCAGCCGGGGAGCTGTTTTTT. Translation gives CASRTQQGAAGELFF.

The chain joins TRBV19 to TRBJ2-7; 8 bases match TRBD2. Germline CDR1 is LNHDA and CDR2 is SQIVND (reference sequence). The CDR3 extends over 15 amino acids. V dropped 4 bases and J dropped 6; count of bases not matched to a gene: 11. CDR3 loop: CASSKATGTSREQYF. The CDR3 DNA is TGTGCCAGTAGTAAAGCTACCGGGACTAGTCGCGAGCAGTACTTC. Full variable domain (remainder filled in from reference TRBV19 and TRBJ2-7): DGGITQSPKYLFRKEGQNVTLSCEQNLNHDAMYWYRQDPGQGLRLIYYSQIVNDFQKGDIAEGYSVSREKKESFPLTVTSAQKNPTAFYLCASSKATGTSREQYFGPGTRLTVT.

The chain combines TRBV6-1 with TRBJ2-7, with TRBD1 identical over 8 bases. After removal of 7 bases from V and 1 base from J, the junction contained 6 bases not matched to a gene. CDR1 is MNHNS and CDR2 is SASEGT in the germline V gene. The CDR3 is 14 amino acids. CDR3 amino acids: CASTPRQGSYEQYF. CDR3 DNA: TGTGCCAGCACCCCTAGACAGGGGTCCTACGAGCAGTACTTC.

The chain employs TRBV7-6 and TRBJ2-5; D perhaps matches TRBD1 (5 bases). This CDR3 spans 16 amino acids. CDR1 and CDR2 from the germline V gene are SGHVS and FNYEAQ. Between the trimmed V and J ends, which lost 1 base and 0 bases, there was a span of 12 bases. The DNA for the CDR3 is TGTGCCAGCAGCTTAGTTGGGGCACTGTACCAAGAGACCCAGTACTTC. The encoded protein is CASSLVGALYQETQYF.

The V and J genes are TRBV5-5 and TRBJ1-1, with D possibly being TRBD1 (6 bases). Trimming took 4 bases from V and 0 from J, leaving 7 bases between them. The germline V gene encodes CDR1 SGHKS and CDR2 YYEKEE (reference sequence). There are 13 residues in the CDR3. The CDR3 DNA sequence: TGTGCCAGCAGCCGGACAGTGAACACTGAAGCTTTCTTT. Protein: CASSRTVNTEAFF.

A single count supports this clone. The J gene is TRBJ2-1, the V gene TRBV5-1; D remains unclear. Trimming took 1 base from V and 4 from J, leaving 12 bases between them. This CDR3 is 15 amino acids long. CDR1 is SGHRS, CDR2 YFSETQ, per germline. CDR3 DNA sequence: TGCGCCAGCAGCTTGACAGATGTACGGTACAATGAGCAGTTCTTC. This gives the protein CASSLTDVRYNEQFF. Together with reference TRBV5-1 and TRBJ2-1, the CDR3 gives the full variable domain: KAGVTQTPRYLIKTRGQQVTLSCSPISGHRSVSWYQQTPGQGLQFLFEYFSETQRNKGNFPGRFSGRQFSNSRSEMNVSTLELGDSALYLCASSLTDVRYNEQFFGPGTRLTVL.

The V and J genes are TRBV5-4 and TRBJ1-1, with 8 bases identical to TRBD1. Trimming removed 4 bases from V and 1 base from J; junction bases left unmatched: 3. CDR3 length equals 14 residues. Looked up from germline, CDR1 is SGHNT and CDR2 is YYREEE (reference sequence). Here the CDR3 reads CASSATGGNTEAFF. The CDR3 DNA reads as TGTGCCAGCAGCGCAACAGGGGGGAACACTGAAGCTTTCTTT.

The chain employs TRBV15 and TRBJ2-1, with 11 bases aligning to TRBD2. The CDR3 is 15 amino acids. V shed 8 bases and J 7 bases; nucleotides not matched to a gene: 10. Germline V gives CDR1 LNHNV, CDR2 YYDKDF (reference sequence). CDR3 DNA: TGTGCCACCGCTGTCAGGACTAGCGGGCCAAATGAGCAGTTCTTC. Amino acids: CATAVRTSGPNEQFF.

This clone was seen only once. J is TRBJ1-4 and V is TRBV7-9; 10 nucleotides match TRBD1. This CDR3 spans 15 amino acids. The V gene's germline CDR1 is SEHNR and CDR2 FQNEAQ (reference sequence). V dropped 1 base and J dropped 6; count of bases not matched to a gene: 2. CDR3 sequence reads: CASSLGQGAYEKLFF. Written as DNA, the CDR3 is TGTGCCAGCAGCTTAGGACAGGGGGCGTATGAAAAACTGTTTTTT.

This chain links TRBV11-2 with TRBJ2-7, with 10 bases that match TRBD2. Germline CDR1 is SGHAT and CDR2 is FQNNGV. Losses at the gene ends were 7 bases for V and 2 bases for J; bases not matched to a gene: 5. This CDR3 is 14 amino acids long. CDR3 nucleotide sequence: TGTGCCAGCAACCTAGCGGGAGATGCCTACGAGCAGTACTTC. Its protein product is CASNLAGDAYEQYF.

The rearrangement joins TRBV5-1 to TRBJ1-4, with D possibly being TRBD1 (5 bases). Germline CDR1 SGHRS, CDR2 YFSETQ. V lost 4 bases, J lost 8 bases, and 18 bases lay in between. This CDR3 has 15 amino acids. CDR3: CASSLGSGGVEKLFF. CDR3 nucleotide sequence: TGCGCCAGCAGCCTGGGGTCCGGAGGGGTAGAAAAACTGTTTTTT.